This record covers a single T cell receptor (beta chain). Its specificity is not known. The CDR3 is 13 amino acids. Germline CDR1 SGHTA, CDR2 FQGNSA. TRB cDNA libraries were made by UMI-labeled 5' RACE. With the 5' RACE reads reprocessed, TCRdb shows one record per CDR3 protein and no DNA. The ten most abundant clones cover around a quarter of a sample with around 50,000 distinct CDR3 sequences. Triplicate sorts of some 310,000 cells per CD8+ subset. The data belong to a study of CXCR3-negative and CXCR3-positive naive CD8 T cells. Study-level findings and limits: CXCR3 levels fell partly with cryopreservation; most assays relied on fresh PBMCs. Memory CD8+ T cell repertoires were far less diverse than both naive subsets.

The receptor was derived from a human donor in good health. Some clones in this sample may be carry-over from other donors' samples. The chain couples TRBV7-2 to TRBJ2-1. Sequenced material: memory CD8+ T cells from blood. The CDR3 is CASSSDLRGEQFF.